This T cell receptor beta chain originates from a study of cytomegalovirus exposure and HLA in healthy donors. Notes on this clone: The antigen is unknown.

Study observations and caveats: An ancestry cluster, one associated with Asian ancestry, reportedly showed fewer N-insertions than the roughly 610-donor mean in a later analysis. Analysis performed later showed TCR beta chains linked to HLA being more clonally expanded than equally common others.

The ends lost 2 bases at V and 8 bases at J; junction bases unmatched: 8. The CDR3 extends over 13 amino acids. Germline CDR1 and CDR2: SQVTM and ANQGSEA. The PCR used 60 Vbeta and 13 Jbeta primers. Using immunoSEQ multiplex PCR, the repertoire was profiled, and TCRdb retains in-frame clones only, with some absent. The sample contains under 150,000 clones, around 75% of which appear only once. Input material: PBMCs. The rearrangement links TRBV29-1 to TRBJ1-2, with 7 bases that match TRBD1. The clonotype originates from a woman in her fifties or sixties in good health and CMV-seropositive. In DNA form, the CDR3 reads TGCAGCGTTGAATGGGACAGCAAAGACGGCTACACCTTC. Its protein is CSVEWDSKDGYTF.